This TCR beta chain originates from a study of blood T cell repertoires in COVID-19. The CDR3 has 14 amino acids. Germline V CDR1 and CDR2: SGHRS, YFSETQ. V was shortened by 4 bases and J by 5 bases, with 15 bases between the two germline ends. Sequenced by immunoSEQ multiplex PCR; TCRdb stores in-frame clones only, minus some. The profile covers around 200,000 clones, with over 60% appearing a single time and around 5.4% taken by the ten largest. The clonotype originates from a woman in her 70s with acute or convalescent COVID-19. This sequence joins TRBV5-1 and TRBJ1-1, with D uncertain. The sample comprised peripheral blood. CDR3 sequence reads: CASSPARAGTEAFF. Here the CDR3 DNA reads TGCGCCAGCAGCCCGGCCCGGGCGGGAACTGAAGCTTTCTTT.